The T cell receptor beta chain under discussion was sequenced for a study of molecular identifiers for immune sequencing clone quantification. On the study more broadly: RNA, taken in replicates from around 18,000 or 91,000 naive CD8 cells, was split five ways, with four sequenced.

Each CDR3 protein gets one entry after TCRdb re-called the PCR reads with MiXCR. The profile covers 490,000 or so distinct CDR3 sequences, with around 23% appearing a single time and just over 0.75% taken by the ten largest. This clonotype was picked up a small number of times. This CDR3 region has 17 residues. The germline V gene has CDR1 LGHDT and CDR2 YNNKEL (reference sequence). V was shortened by 0 bases and J by 2 bases, with 11 bases between the two germline ends. Material for sequencing was naive CD8+ T cells from blood, with Jurkat cell RNA spiked in. Subset specified: FACS-sorted CD8+CD4-CCR7+CD45RA+ naive T cells. This receptor was identified in a human donor in good health. Some libraries in this study had Jurkat cell RNA spiked in. The chain links TRBV3-1 to TRBJ2-6; D is undetermined. For the CDR3, the DNA is TGTGCCAGCAGCCAAGATACGCGGCAGGCTGGGGCCAACGTCCTGACTTTC. Its translation: CASSQDTRQAGANVLTF.